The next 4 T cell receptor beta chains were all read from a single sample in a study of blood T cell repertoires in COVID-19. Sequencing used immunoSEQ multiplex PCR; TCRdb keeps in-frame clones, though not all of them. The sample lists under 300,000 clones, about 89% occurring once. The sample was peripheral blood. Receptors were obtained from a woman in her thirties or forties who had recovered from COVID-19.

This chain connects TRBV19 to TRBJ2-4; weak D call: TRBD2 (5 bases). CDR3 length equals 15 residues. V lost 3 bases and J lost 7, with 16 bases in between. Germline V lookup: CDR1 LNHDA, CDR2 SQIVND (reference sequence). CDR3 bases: TGTGCCAGTAGTATCAGACCAGGAGCGGAGAACATTCAGTACTTC. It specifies CASSIRPGAENIQYF.

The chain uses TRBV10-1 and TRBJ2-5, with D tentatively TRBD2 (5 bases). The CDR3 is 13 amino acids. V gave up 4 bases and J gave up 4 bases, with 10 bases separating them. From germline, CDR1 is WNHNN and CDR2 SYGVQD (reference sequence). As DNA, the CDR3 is TGCGCCAGCAGTGGGTCAAGCGGAGAGACCCAGTACTTC. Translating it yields CASSGSSGETQYF.

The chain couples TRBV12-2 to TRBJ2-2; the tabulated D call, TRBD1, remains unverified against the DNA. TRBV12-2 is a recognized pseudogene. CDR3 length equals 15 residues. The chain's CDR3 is CASRLDRVGTGELFF. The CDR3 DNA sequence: TGTGCAAGTCGCTTAGACAGGGTTGGCACCGGGGAGCTGTTTTTT.

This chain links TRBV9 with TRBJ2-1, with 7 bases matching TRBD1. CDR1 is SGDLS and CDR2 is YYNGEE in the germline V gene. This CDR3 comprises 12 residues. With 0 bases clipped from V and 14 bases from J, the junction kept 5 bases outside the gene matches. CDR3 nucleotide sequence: TGTGCCAGCAGCGTAGAGGACAGGTATAAGTTCTTC. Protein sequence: CASSVEDRYKFF.